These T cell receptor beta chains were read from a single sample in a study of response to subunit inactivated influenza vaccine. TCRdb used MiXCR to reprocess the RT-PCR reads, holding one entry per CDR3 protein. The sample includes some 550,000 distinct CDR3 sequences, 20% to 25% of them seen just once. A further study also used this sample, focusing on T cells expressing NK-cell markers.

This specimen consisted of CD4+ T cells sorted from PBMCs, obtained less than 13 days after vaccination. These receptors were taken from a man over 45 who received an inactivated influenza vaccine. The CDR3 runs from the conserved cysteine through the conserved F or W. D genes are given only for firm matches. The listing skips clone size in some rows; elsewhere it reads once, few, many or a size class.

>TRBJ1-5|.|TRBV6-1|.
CASTYRQNSNQPQHF
TGTGCCAGCACCTACCGACAGAATAGCAATCAGCCCCAGCATTTT
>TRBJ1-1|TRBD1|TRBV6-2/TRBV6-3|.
CASSFQGATTEAFF
TGTGCCAGCAGTTTCCAGGGGGCGACCACTGAAGCTTTCTTT
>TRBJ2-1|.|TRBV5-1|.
CASSLDGILQSGEQFF
TGCGCCAGCAGCTTGGATGGCATCCTGCAATCCGGTGAGCAGTTCTTC
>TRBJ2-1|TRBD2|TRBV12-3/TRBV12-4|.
CASSPGLAGGPPFEQFF
TGTGCCAGCAGTCCAGGACTAGCGGGAGGGCCTCCTTTTGAGCAGTTCTTC
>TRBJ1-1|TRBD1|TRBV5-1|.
CASSFGQGEDEAFF
TGCGCCAGCAGCTTTGGGCAGGGGGAGGATGAAGCTTTCTTT
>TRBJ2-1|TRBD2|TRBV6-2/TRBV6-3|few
CASSTRTSVTRSSYNEQFF
TGTGCCAGCAGTACCAGGACTAGCGTTACAAGGAGCTCCTACAATGAGCAGTTCTTC
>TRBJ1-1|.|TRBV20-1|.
CSARDVPEAFF
TGCAGTGCTAGAGATGTTCCTGAAGCTTTCTTT
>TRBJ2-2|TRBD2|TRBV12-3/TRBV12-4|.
CASSRAGEDTGELFF
TGTGCCAGCAGTCGAGCGGGAGAGGACACCGGGGAGCTGTTTTTT
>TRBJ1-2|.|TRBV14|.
CASSSLGGNYGYTF
TGTGCCAGCAGTTCCCTTGGGGGCAACTATGGCTACACCTTC
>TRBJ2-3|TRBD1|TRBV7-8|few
CASSLARTGNTDTQYF
TGTGCCAGCAGCTTAGCTCGGACAGGGAACACAGATACGCAGTATTTT
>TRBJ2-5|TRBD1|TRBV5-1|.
CASCPTGQEWETQYF
TGCGCCAGCTGCCCAACCGGACAGGAATGGGAGACCCAGTACTTC
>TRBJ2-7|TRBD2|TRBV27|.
CASSPSTSRSSYEQYF
TGTGCCAGCAGTCCGTCGACTAGCAGGAGCTCCTACGAGCAGTACTTC
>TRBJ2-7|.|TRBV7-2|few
CASSLASTSYYEQYF
TGTGCCAGCAGCTTAGCGTCTACTAGCTACTACGAGCAGTACTTC
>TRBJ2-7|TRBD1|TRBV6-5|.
CASSYTGDPAYEQYF
TGTGCCAGCAGTTACACAGGGGATCCCGCCTACGAGCAGTACTTC
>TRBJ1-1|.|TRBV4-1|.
CASSQVTGDTEAFF
TGCGCCAGCAGCCAAGTGACCGGGGACACTGAAGCTTTCTTT
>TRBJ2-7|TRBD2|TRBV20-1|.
CSARLTSGYYEQYF
TGCAGTGCTCGATTGACTAGCGGGTATTACGAGCAGTACTTC
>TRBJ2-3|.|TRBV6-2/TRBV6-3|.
CASRTTGGADTQYF
TGTGCCAGCAGGACCACAGGGGGGGCAGATACGCAGTATTTT
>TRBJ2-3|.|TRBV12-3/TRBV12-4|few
CASSVMGLVTDTQYF
TGTGCCAGCAGCGTAATGGGACTCGTCACAGATACGCAGTATTTT
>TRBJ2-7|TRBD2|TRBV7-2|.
CASSLGGAGDEQYF
TGTGCCAGCAGCTTAGGTGGAGCGGGAGACGAGCAGTACTTC
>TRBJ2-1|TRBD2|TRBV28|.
CASSLWTSGNNEQIF
TGTGCCAGCAGTTTGTGGACTAGCGGTAACAATGAGCAGATCTTC
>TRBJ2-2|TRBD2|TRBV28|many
CASSLWSLAGGPGELFF
TGTGCCAGCAGTTTATGGTCCCTAGCGGGGGGGCCCGGGGAGCTGTTTTTT
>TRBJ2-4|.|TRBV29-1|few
CSVSTSVLAKNIQYF
TGCAGCGTCTCAACTAGTGTACTAGCCAAAAACATTCAGTACTTC
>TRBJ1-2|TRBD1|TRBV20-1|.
CSATDRNYGYTF
TGCAGTGCTACGGACAGGAACTATGGCTACACCTTC
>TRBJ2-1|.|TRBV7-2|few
CASSLAFRASGQFF
TGTGCCAGCAGCTTAGCGTTTCGAGCCTCGGGGCAGTTCTTC
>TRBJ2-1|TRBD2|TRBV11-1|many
CASSLMNLAGGRNEQFF
TGTGCCAGCAGCCTGATGAACCTAGCGGGAGGGCGGAATGAGCAGTTCTTC
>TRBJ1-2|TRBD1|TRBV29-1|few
CSTTTGTNYGYTF
TGCAGCACGACGACAGGGACGAACTATGGCTACACCTTC
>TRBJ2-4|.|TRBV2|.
CASNYRSGLGNIQYF
TGTGCCAGCAACTACAGATCGGGGCTTGGGAACATTCAGTACTTC
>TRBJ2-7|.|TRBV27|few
CASSLKGMVSYEQYF
TGTGCCAGCAGTTTAAAAGGGATGGTTTCCTACGAGCAGTACTTC
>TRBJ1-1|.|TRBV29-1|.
CSVEGRKNTEAFF
TGCAGCGTTGAAGGCCGGAAGAACACTGAAGCTTTCTTT
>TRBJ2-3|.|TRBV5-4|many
CASRPAGADTQYF
TGTGCCAGCAGACCAGCCGGGGCAGATACGCAGTATTTT
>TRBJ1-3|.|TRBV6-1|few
CASTEGHSGNTIYF
TGTGCCAGCACTGAGGGCCATTCTGGAAACACCATATATTTT
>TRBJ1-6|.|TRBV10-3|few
CAISTSPSGSRGSPLHF
TGTGCCATCAGCACTAGCCCATCAGGGTCGCGCGGTTCACCCCTCCACTTT
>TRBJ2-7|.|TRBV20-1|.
CSASSPPYEQYF
TGCAGTGCCTCCTCCCCACCCTACGAGCAGTACTTC
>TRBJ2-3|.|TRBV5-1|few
CASSLGTATKTDTQYF
TGCGCCAGCAGCTTGGGGACAGCCACAAAAACAGATACGCAGTATTTT
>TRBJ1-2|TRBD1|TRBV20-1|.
CSARDQRGRGRGYGYTF
TGCAGTGCTAGAGATCAGAGGGGGCGCGGCCGGGGCTATGGCTACACCTTC
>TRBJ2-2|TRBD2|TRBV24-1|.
CATSDWTSGGNTGELFF
TGTGCCACCAGTGATTGGACTAGCGGGGGGAACACCGGGGAGCTGTTTTTT
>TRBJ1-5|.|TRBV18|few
CASSRINQPQHF
TGTGCCAGCTCAAGAATAAATCAGCCCCAGCATTTT